A selection of T cell receptor beta chains follows, all from one sample in a study of blood T cell repertoires in COVID-19. Produced via immunoSEQ multiplex PCR; TCRdb's table is partial and in-frame only. In the table there are under 450,000 clones, less than 90% of which are singletons. Sequences were obtained from peripheral blood. The receptors originated from a woman aged 55-69 years with COVID-19, enrolled during active disease. The CDR3 runs from the conserved cysteine through the conserved F or W. D genes are given only for firm matches. Clone size is given for some rows only: seen once, a few or many times, or a class if the clone is expanded.

j_gene: TRBJ1-1; v_gene: TRBV7-6; d_gene: TRBD1; abundance: -; CDR3aa: CASSPGQGREEAFF; CDR3nt: TGTGCCAGCAGCCCGGGACAGGGGAGGGAAGAAGCTTTCTTT
j_gene: TRBJ1-1; v_gene: TRBV15; d_gene: -; abundance: -; CDR3aa: CATEAGMNTEAFF; CDR3nt: TGTGCCACCGAGGCGGGGATGAACACTGAAGCTTTCTTT
j_gene: TRBJ2-3; v_gene: TRBV5-1; d_gene: -; abundance: -; CDR3aa: CASSLMTRGSTDTQYF; CDR3nt: TGCGCCAGCAGCTTGATGACTAGAGGTAGCACAGATACGCAGTATTTT
j_gene: TRBJ1-6; v_gene: TRBV5-1; d_gene: TRBD1; abundance: -; CDR3aa: CASSPYLDREGSPLHF; CDR3nt: TGCGCCAGCAGCCCCTACCTCGACAGGGAAGGCTCACCCCTCCACTTT
j_gene: TRBJ2-7; v_gene: TRBV18; d_gene: TRBD1; abundance: few; CDR3aa: CASSLGQGEYEQYF; CDR3nt: TGTGCCAGCTCACTCGGACAGGGGGAGTACGAGCAGTACTTC
j_gene: TRBJ1-1; v_gene: TRBV27; d_gene: TRBD1; abundance: -; CDR3aa: CASSPLGQGHTEAFF; CDR3nt: TGTGCCAGCAGTCCGCTGGGACAGGGCCACACTGAAGCTTTCTTT
j_gene: TRBJ1-6; v_gene: TRBV14; d_gene: -; abundance: -; CDR3aa: CASSQVRGSPLHF; CDR3nt: TGTGCCAGCAGCCAAGTCAGGGGATCACCCCTCCACTTT
j_gene: TRBJ2-2; v_gene: TRBV9; d_gene: -; abundance: -; CDR3aa: CASSRTANTGELFF; CDR3nt: TGTGCCAGCAGCCGGACAGCGAACACCGGGGAGCTGTTTTTT
j_gene: TRBJ1-2; v_gene: TRBV4-2; d_gene: -; abundance: -; CDR3aa: CASSQEGVYGYTF; CDR3nt: TGTGCCAGCAGCCAGGAGGGAGTCTATGGCTACACCTTC
j_gene: TRBJ1-2; v_gene: TRBV30; d_gene: TRBD1; abundance: few; CDR3aa: CAWSVAGGANYGYTF; CDR3nt: TGTGCCTGGAGTGTAGCAGGGGGCGCCAACTATGGCTACACCTTC